A selection of T cell receptor beta chains follows, all from one sample in a study of T cell changes during pregnancy in multiple sclerosis. The method was immunoSEQ multiplex PCR; TCRdb's version includes in-frame clones alone and lacks a portion of them. Among tens of thousands of clones listed, roughly 94% were seen once. Sequenced here: CD4+ T cells from peripheral blood mononuclear cells, sampled after pregnancy. Receptors were obtained from a female donor with multiple sclerosis, enrolled in a pregnancy study. The CDR3 runs from the conserved cysteine through the conserved F or W. The order of the fields is V gene, clone size, J gene, D gene, CDR3 DNA, CDR3 protein. A D gene is named only where the DNA matches it firmly. Only part of the rows carry a size: once, few, many, or a class if the clone is expanded.

v_gene: TRBV19
abundance: NA
j_gene: TRBJ2-5
d_gene: NA
CDR3nt: TGTGCCAGTAGTTTTTCTCGCGGACAAGAGACCCAGTACTTC
CDR3aa: CASSFSRGQETQYF

v_gene: TRBV14
abundance: NA
j_gene: TRBJ2-1
d_gene: TRBD2
CDR3nt: TGTGCCAGCAGCCAGATAGCGGGGAGGAAATACAATGAGCAGTTCTTC
CDR3aa: CASSQIAGRKYNEQFF

v_gene: TRBV28
abundance: once
j_gene: TRBJ1-5
d_gene: NA
CDR3nt: TGTGCCAGCAGTTTATTGGGGGGACAGCCCCAGCATTTT
CDR3aa: CASSLLGGQPQHF

v_gene: TRBV28
abundance: NA
j_gene: TRBJ1-3
d_gene: NA
CDR3nt: TGTGCCAGCAGTTTTCCGGGGGATTTATCAGGAAACACCATATATTTT
CDR3aa: CASSFPGDLSGNTIYF

v_gene: TRBV10-3
abundance: NA
j_gene: TRBJ2-3
d_gene: TRBD2
CDR3nt: TGTGCCATCTCCCGGGACCGAGGGCGGGGGGGAAAAGATACGCAGTATTTT
CDR3aa: CAISRDRGRGGKDTQYF

v_gene: TRBV11-2
abundance: NA
j_gene: TRBJ2-2
d_gene: TRBD2
CDR3nt: TGTGCCAGCAGCTTAGATCGTTGGACTAGCGGTTGGATCGGGGAGCTGTTTTTT
CDR3aa: CASSLDRWTSGWIGELFF

v_gene: TRBV19
abundance: NA
j_gene: TRBJ2-7
d_gene: TRBD2
CDR3nt: TGTGCCAGTAGTACCCTAGCGGGTTTCCCCTACGAGCAGTACTTC
CDR3aa: CASSTLAGFPYEQYF

v_gene: TRBV19
abundance: NA
j_gene: TRBJ2-6
d_gene: NA
CDR3nt: TGTGCCAGTACCCCAACAGTCTTCTCTGGGGCCAACGTCCTGACTTTC
CDR3aa: CASTPTVFSGANVLTF

v_gene: TRBV9
abundance: NA
j_gene: TRBJ2-3
d_gene: NA
CDR3nt: TGTGCCAGCAGCCCCCTAGTGGGGGGAACAGATACGCAGTATTTT
CDR3aa: CASSPLVGGTDTQYF

v_gene: TRBV7-2
abundance: few
j_gene: TRBJ2-6
d_gene: TRBD1
CDR3nt: TGTGCCAGCAGCCCCGACAGGGTTTCCAACGTCCTGACTTTC
CDR3aa: CASSPDRVSNVLTF

v_gene: TRBV30
abundance: NA
j_gene: TRBJ1-4
d_gene: NA
CDR3nt: TGTGCCTGGAAGATAGCCGAAAAACTGTTTTTT
CDR3aa: CAWKIAEKLFF

v_gene: TRBV11-2
abundance: once
j_gene: TRBJ1-4
d_gene: NA
CDR3nt: TGTGCCAGCAGCTACAGGGCGACCGATGAAAAACTGTTTTTT
CDR3aa: CASSYRATDEKLFF

v_gene: TRBV7-3
abundance: NA
j_gene: TRBJ2-4
d_gene: NA
CDR3nt: TGTGCCAGCAGCTTAAGGGAGGGGGACATTCAGTACTTC
CDR3aa: CASSLREGDIQYF

v_gene: TRBV7-9
abundance: NA
j_gene: TRBJ2-7
d_gene: TRBD2
CDR3nt: TGTGCCAGCAGCTTCCAGCGGGGGCTCGACGAGCAGTACTTC
CDR3aa: CASSFQRGLDEQYF

v_gene: TRBV9
abundance: NA
j_gene: TRBJ1-3
d_gene: TRBD1
CDR3nt: TGTGCCAGCAGCGTAGCCCACAGGGGCTCTGGAAACACCATATATTTT
CDR3aa: CASSVAHRGSGNTIYF

v_gene: TRBV6-5
abundance: NA
j_gene: TRBJ2-1
d_gene: TRBD1
CDR3nt: TGTGCCAGCAGCACGACAGGGGTTCGAAACAATGAGCAGTTCTTC
CDR3aa: CASSTTGVRNNEQFF

v_gene: TRBV30
abundance: once
j_gene: TRBJ1-4
d_gene: NA
CDR3nt: TGTGCCTGGAGTACTCTCAGGGGTGGGGAAAAACTGTTTTTT
CDR3aa: CAWSTLRGGEKLFF

v_gene: TRBV5-1
abundance: NA
j_gene: TRBJ2-6
d_gene: TRBD1
CDR3nt: TGCGCCACAACCGAACCGGGACAGGGGGTCTCTGGGGCCAACGTCCTGACTTTC
CDR3aa: CATTEPGQGVSGANVLTF